Listed below are T cell receptor beta chains from one sample, sequenced in a study of cytomegalovirus exposure and HLA in healthy donors. TCRdb's table, derived via immunoSEQ multiplex PCR, lists solely in-frame clones and lacks some. This table has some 150,000 clones, roughly 79% appearing once. The sample was PBMCs. These receptors were taken from a middle-aged woman in good health and CMV-seropositive. CDR3s include the opening cysteine and the closing phenylalanine or tryptophan. The D gene is left open where the match is weak. Not every row has a clone size; where given, it reads once, few, many or a size class.

D gene: NA; clone size: NA; V gene: TRBV5-1; J gene: TRBJ1-2; CDR3 protein: CASSLEGAYYGYTF; CDR3 DNA: TGCGCCAGCAGCTTGGAAGGGGCTTACTATGGCTACACCTTC
D gene: TRBD1; clone size: NA; V gene: TRBV6-5; J gene: TRBJ1-2; CDR3 protein: CASREQGDSYGYTF; CDR3 DNA: TGTGCCAGCAGAGAACAGGGGGATTCGTATGGCTACACCTTC
D gene: NA; clone size: NA; V gene: TRBV2; J gene: TRBJ1-1; CDR3 protein: CASRADTGSQRAFF; CDR3 DNA: TGTGCCAGCAGAGCAGATACAGGGTCCCAAAGAGCTTTCTTT
D gene: NA; clone size: NA; V gene: TRBV1; J gene: TRBJ2-3; CDR3 protein: CTSSQDLGLDASDTQYF; CDR3 DNA: TGCACCAGCAGCCAAGATCTGGGACTAGACGCTTCAGATACGCAGTATTTT
D gene: TRBD1; clone size: NA; V gene: TRBV6-6; J gene: TRBJ1-2; CDR3 protein: CASRIPGQTYGYTF; CDR3 DNA: TGTGCCAGCAGAATACCGGGACAGACCTATGGCTACACCTTC
D gene: TRBD1; clone size: NA; V gene: TRBV2; J gene: TRBJ1-2; CDR3 protein: CASSPDRAYGYTF; CDR3 DNA: TGTGCCAGCAGTCCCGACAGGGCCTATGGCTACACCTTC
D gene: TRBD2; clone size: NA; V gene: TRBV7-9; J gene: TRBJ2-7; CDR3 protein: CASSLGRGGRGSEQYF; CDR3 DNA: TGTGCCAGCAGCTTAGGTCGGGGGGGCAGAGGATCCGAGCAGTACTTC
D gene: NA; clone size: NA; V gene: TRBV7-9; J gene: TRBJ2-7; CDR3 protein: CASSLGYRDRDYEQYF; CDR3 DNA: TGTGCCAGCAGCTTAGGTTATAGAGACAGAGACTACGAGCAGTACTTC
D gene: NA; clone size: NA; V gene: TRBV6-1; J gene: TRBJ1-2; CDR3 protein: CASSEEPFYGYTF; CDR3 DNA: TGTGCCAGCAGTGAAGAGCCATTCTATGGCTACACCTTC
D gene: TRBD1; clone size: few; V gene: TRBV15; J gene: TRBJ1-3; CDR3 protein: CATSRTQGGGNTIYF; CDR3 DNA: TGTGCCACCAGCAGAACCCAGGGGGGAGGAAACACCATATATTTT
D gene: TRBD1; clone size: NA; V gene: TRBV30; J gene: TRBJ2-5; CDR3 protein: CAWSGQGALTQYF; CDR3 DNA: TGTGCCTGGAGTGGACAGGGGGCCCTGACCCAGTACTTC
D gene: NA; clone size: NA; V gene: TRBV6-1; J gene: TRBJ1-1; CDR3 protein: CASSFAGSVNTEAFF; CDR3 DNA: TGTGCCAGCAGTTTCGCCGGGTCAGTGAACACTGAAGCTTTCTTT
D gene: NA; clone size: NA; V gene: TRBV7-2; J gene: TRBJ2-5; CDR3 protein: CASSLDPGQQETQYF; CDR3 DNA: TGTGCCAGCAGCTTAGACCCCGGACAGCAAGAGACCCAGTACTTC
D gene: TRBD1; clone size: once; V gene: TRBV5-6; J gene: TRBJ2-7; CDR3 protein: CASRMTGTGSEQYF; CDR3 DNA: TGTGCCAGCAGGATGACCGGGACAGGGAGCGAGCAGTACTTC
D gene: TRBD2; clone size: NA; V gene: TRBV4-1; J gene: TRBJ2-1; CDR3 protein: CASSHSGGRSPNEQFF; CDR3 DNA: TGCGCCAGCAGCCATAGCGGGGGCCGCTCCCCCAATGAGCAGTTCTTC
D gene: NA; clone size: once; V gene: TRBV6-1; J gene: TRBJ2-4; CDR3 protein: CASSDWGEGAKNIQYF; CDR3 DNA: TGTGCCAGCAGTGATTGGGGGGAAGGGGCCAAAAACATTCAGTACTTC
D gene: NA; clone size: NA; V gene: TRBV6-1; J gene: TRBJ1-1; CDR3 protein: CASSETQGFKAFF; CDR3 DNA: TGTGCCAGCAGTGAAACCCAGGGGTTTAAGGCTTTCTTT
D gene: TRBD1; clone size: NA; V gene: TRBV15; J gene: TRBJ2-4; CDR3 protein: CATSREKGQGYIQYF; CDR3 DNA: TGTGCCACCAGCAGGGAAAAGGGACAGGGCTACATTCAGTACTTC
D gene: NA; clone size: NA; V gene: TRBV25-1; J gene: TRBJ2-4; CDR3 protein: CASSDRGVTKNIQYF; CDR3 DNA: TGTGCCAGCAGTGACAGGGGGGTAACCAAAAACATTCAGTACTTC
D gene: NA; clone size: NA; V gene: TRBV27; J gene: TRBJ2-3; CDR3 protein: CASSLARSTDTQYF; CDR3 DNA: TGTGCCAGCAGTTTAGCCAGAAGCACAGATACGCAGTATTTT
D gene: NA; clone size: NA; V gene: TRBV29-1; J gene: TRBJ2-4; CDR3 protein: CSVLGGYLAKNIQYF; CDR3 DNA: TGCAGCGTTCTTGGGGGGTACCTAGCCAAAAACATTCAGTACTTC
D gene: NA; clone size: NA; V gene: TRBV5-4; J gene: TRBJ1-6; CDR3 protein: CASSEYQRADSPLHF; CDR3 DNA: TGTGCCAGCAGCGAGTACCAGCGTGCAGATTCACCCCTCCACTTT
D gene: TRBD1; clone size: NA; V gene: TRBV27; J gene: TRBJ1-6; CDR3 protein: CASSSLGQGGSPLHF; CDR3 DNA: TGTGCCAGCAGCTCACTCGGACAGGGGGGTTCACCCCTCCACTTT
D gene: NA; clone size: NA; V gene: TRBV27; J gene: TRBJ1-3; CDR3 protein: CASSLLEDSSGNTIYF; CDR3 DNA: TGTGCCAGCAGTTTATTGGAGGATAGCTCTGGAAACACCATATATTTT
D gene: NA; clone size: NA; V gene: TRBV9; J gene: TRBJ2-3; CDR3 protein: CASSSWGGGTDTQYF; CDR3 DNA: TGTGCCAGCAGTTCTTGGGGGGGCGGCACAGATACGCAGTATTTT
D gene: TRBD2; clone size: NA; V gene: TRBV6-1; J gene: TRBJ2-1; CDR3 protein: CASSPSGGIWDEQFF; CDR3 DNA: TGTGCCAGCAGCCCCTCGGGGGGGATATGGGATGAGCAGTTCTTC
D gene: NA; clone size: NA; V gene: TRBV27; J gene: TRBJ2-3; CDR3 protein: CASSSDSPLTDTQYF; CDR3 DNA: TGTGCCAGCAGTTCGGACAGCCCCCTCACAGATACGCAGTATTTT
D gene: NA; clone size: NA; V gene: TRBV9; J gene: TRBJ2-5; CDR3 protein: CASSVAGRVVETQYF; CDR3 DNA: TGTGCCAGCAGCGTAGCAGGCAGGGTCGTGGAGACCCAGTACTTC
D gene: NA; clone size: NA; V gene: TRBV4-1; J gene: TRBJ2-5; CDR3 protein: CASSSTKWETQYF; CDR3 DNA: TGCGCCAGCAGCTCCACTAAATGGGAGACCCAGTACTTC
D gene: TRBD2; clone size: NA; V gene: TRBV7-9; J gene: TRBJ2-7; CDR3 protein: CASSSGTSGVYEQYF; CDR3 DNA: TGTGCCAGCAGCTCCGGGACTAGCGGGGTTTACGAGCAGTACTTC
D gene: NA; clone size: NA; V gene: TRBV19; J gene: TRBJ2-5; CDR3 protein: CASSRDIGETQYF; CDR3 DNA: TGTGCCAGTAGTAGGGACATCGGGGAGACCCAGTACTTC
D gene: NA; clone size: NA; V gene: TRBV30; J gene: TRBJ2-7; CDR3 protein: CAWSRTPGLEQYF; CDR3 DNA: TGTGCCTGGAGTAGGACTCCGGGACTGGAGCAGTACTTC
D gene: NA; clone size: once; V gene: TRBV28; J gene: TRBJ2-5; CDR3 protein: CASSLAGRETQYF; CDR3 DNA: TGTGCCAGCAGTTTAGCTGGCCGCGAGACCCAGTACTTC
D gene: NA; clone size: NA; V gene: TRBV27; J gene: TRBJ1-2; CDR3 protein: CASRESPNYGYAF; CDR3 DNA: TGTGCCAGCAGGGAATCCCCGAACTATGGCTACGCCTTC
D gene: NA; clone size: NA; V gene: TRBV6-1; J gene: TRBJ2-1; CDR3 protein: CASSETLSNEQFF; CDR3 DNA: TGTGCCAGCAGTGAAACTCTTAGCAATGAGCAGTTCTTC
D gene: NA; clone size: few; V gene: TRBV7-2; J gene: TRBJ1-2; CDR3 protein: CASSVNREDYGYTF; CDR3 DNA: TGTGCCAGCAGCGTCAACCGGGAAGACTATGGCTACACCTTC
D gene: NA; clone size: NA; V gene: TRBV6-1; J gene: TRBJ1-2; CDR3 protein: CASSLNTAENYGYTF; CDR3 DNA: TGTGCCAGCAGCCTGAATACTGCGGAAAACTATGGCTACACCTTC
D gene: NA; clone size: NA; V gene: TRBV5-4; J gene: TRBJ2-7; CDR3 protein: CASSLVGPGEQYF; CDR3 DNA: TGTGCCAGCAGCTTGGTGGGCCCCGGCGAGCAGTACTTC
D gene: NA; clone size: NA; V gene: TRBV14; J gene: TRBJ2-1; CDR3 protein: CASSQDRTNEQFF; CDR3 DNA: TGTGCCAGCAGCCAAGATCGGACAAATGAGCAGTTCTTC
D gene: NA; clone size: NA; V gene: TRBV28; J gene: TRBJ2-7; CDR3 protein: CASSSPGHGKTEQYF; CDR3 DNA: TGTGCCAGCAGTTCTCCGGGACACGGCAAGACGGAGCAGTACTTC
D gene: TRBD2; clone size: NA; V gene: TRBV7-9; J gene: TRBJ2-7; CDR3 protein: CSSSPELVGEGLTYEQYF; CDR3 DNA: TGTTCCAGCAGCCCTGAGCTAGTGGGGGAGGGACTGACCTACGAGCAGTACTTC
D gene: TRBD1; clone size: NA; V gene: TRBV14; J gene: TRBJ1-1; CDR3 protein: CASSPGQERNTEAFF; CDR3 DNA: TGTGCCAGCAGCCCTGGACAGGAACGTAACACTGAAGCTTTCTTT
D gene: NA; clone size: NA; V gene: TRBV6-6; J gene: TRBJ2-3; CDR3 protein: CASSYGRGVLADTQYF; CDR3 DNA: TGTGCCAGCAGTTACGGCAGGGGGGTTTTAGCAGATACGCAGTATTTT